The 30 T cell receptor beta chains below come from one sample, sequenced in a study of blood T cell repertoires in COVID-19. Generated by immunoSEQ multiplex PCR, the TCRdb table keeps only in-frame clones and is missing some. The sample records about 330,000 clones, 80% to 90% being singletons. Sequenced: peripheral blood. Receptor source: a man between 18 and 29 years old who had recovered from COVID-19.

The genes are TRBV7-9 and TRBJ1-1, with TRBD1 matching over 8 bases. The CDR3 spans 16 residues. The germline gives CDR1 SEHNR, CDR2 FQNEAQ (reference sequence). Trimming removed 5 bases from V and 3 bases from J; junction bases left unmatched: 11. Here the CDR3 DNA reads TGTGCCAGCAGCCCCAGGACAGGGCAGGGCGACACTGAAGCTTTCTTT. Translating it yields CASSPRTGQGDTEAFF.

The J gene is TRBJ2-7, the V gene TRBV6-1, with a possible D match to TRBD1 (8 bases). The germline gives CDR1 MNHNS, CDR2 SASEGT. This CDR3 has 16 amino acids. The V and J ends lost 2 bases and 3 bases respectively, with 17 bases between them. The CDR3 nucleotides read TGTGCCAGCAGTGAACGGGGGGCAGGGGGCGTCTACGAGCAGTACTTC. This encodes CASSERGAGGVYEQYF.

V and J are TRBV5-4 and TRBJ1-3; the match to TRBD1 covers 8 bases. The V segment lost 7 bases and the J segment 1 base; nucleotides outside the gene matches: 4. The CDR3 has 14 residues. Germline values: CDR1 SGHNT, CDR2 YYREEE (reference sequence). The CDR3 loop is CASSDRASGNTIYF. CDR3 in DNA: TGTGCCAGCTCGGACAGGGCATCTGGAAACACCATATATTTT. Filled out from reference TRBV5-4 and TRBJ1-3, the complete variable domain reads ETGVTQSPTHLIKTRGQQVTLRCSSQSGHNTVSWYQQALGQGPQFIFQYYREEENGRGNFPPRFSGLQFPNYSSELNVNALELDDSALYLCASSDRASGNTIYFGEGSWLTVV.

The chain uses TRBV7-9 and TRBJ2-3; TRBD1 matches 7 bases. The V gene end was trimmed by 5 bases and the J gene end by 6 bases; junction bases not matched to a gene: 17. The CDR3 length is 17 residues. Germline CDR1 SEHNR, CDR2 FQNEAQ (reference sequence). CDR3 residues: CASSPGQVELGSDTQYF. CDR3 coding DNA: TGTGCCAGCAGCCCAGGACAGGTTGAATTGGGGTCCGATACGCAGTATTTT. Drawing the rest from reference TRBV7-9 and TRBJ2-3, the complete variable domain is DTGVSQNPRHKITKRGQNVTFRCDPISEHNRLYWYRQTLGQGPEFLTYFQNEAQLEKSRLLSDRFSAERPKGSFSTLEIQRTEQGDSAMYLCASSPGQVELGSDTQYFGPGTRLTVL.

The chain couples TRBV3-1 (or the pseudogene TRBV3-2) to TRBJ2-3, with 9 bases matching TRBD2. This CDR3 has 15 residues. With V trimmed by 2 bases and J by 1 base, 1 base remained unmatched. Germline CDR1 is LGHDT and CDR2 is YNNKEL (reference sequence). The CDR3 is CASSQRLAGTDTQYF. The CDR3 region has the DNA TGTGCCAGCAGCCAAAGACTAGCGGGCACAGATACGCAGTATTTT.

V and J are TRBV10-2 and TRBJ2-7; TRBD2 aligns across 8 bases. Germline values: CDR1 WSHSY, CDR2 SAAADI. The J segment lost 1 base and the V segment lost 10 bases, leaving 6 bases of the junction unmatched. This CDR3 has 13 residues. CDR3 region: CATRAGVSYEQYF. For the CDR3, the DNA is TGCGCCACAAGAGCGGGAGTTTCCTACGAGCAGTACTTC.

The chain links TRBV25-1 to TRBJ1-1; 7 positions match TRBD1. The V segment lost 4 bases and the J segment 6 bases; nucleotides outside the gene matches: 5. This CDR3 contains 13 residues. Germline V gene data show CDR1 as MGHDK and CDR2 as SYGVNS. This chain's CDR3 is CASSVTGTSEAFF. DNA of the CDR3: TGTGCCAGCAGTGTGACAGGGACTTCTGAAGCTTTCTTT. The variable domain in full, with the rest retrieved from reference TRBV25-1 and TRBJ1-1, is EADIYQTPRYLVIGTGKKITLECSQTMGHDKMYWYQQDPGMELHLIHYSYGVNSTEKGDLSSESTVSRIRTEHFPLTLESARPSHTSQYLCASSVTGTSEAFFGQGTRLTVV.

The V gene is TRBV6-5, the J gene TRBJ1-1; maybe TRBD1 (6 bases). The germline gives CDR1 MNHEY, CDR2 SVGAGI. This CDR3 has 14 amino acids. V dropped 7 bases and J dropped 6 bases, with 18 bases sitting between them. The CDR3 sequence: CASTKGQGRAEAFF. CDR3 sequence (DNA): TGTGCCAGCACCAAGGGCCAGGGGAGGGCTGAAGCTTTCTTT.

This clone was picked up a small number of times. The chain combines TRBV25-1 with TRBJ1-1, with D maybe TRBD1 (6 bases). This CDR3 region has 13 residues. Germline CDR1 is MGHDK and CDR2 is SYGVNS. V was pared by 6 bases and J by 0 bases, with 8 bases between. CDR3 loop: CASRDRLNTEAFF. In nucleotides, the CDR3 is TGTGCCAGCAGGGACAGATTGAACACTGAAGCTTTCTTT.

The J gene is TRBJ1-2, the V gene TRBV4-3; D call uncertain. Germline-derived CDR1 and CDR2 are LGHNA and YSLEER. The CDR3 consists of 15 residues. The V gene lost 0 bases and the J gene lost 2 bases, with 10 bases spanning the gap. This chain's CDR3 is CASSQDDGVNYGYTF. The CDR3 DNA is TGCGCCAGCAGCCAAGATGACGGGGTAAACTATGGCTACACCTTC.

This clone appeared a few times. The CDR3 sequence is CAPPRETGIEYGNTIYF. The CDR3 region has the DNA TGTGCCCCTCCGCGTGAGACAGGGATAGAGTACGGAAACACCATATATTTT. This chain connects TRBV21-1 to TRBJ1-3; the table's D call of TRBD1 was not tested on the DNA. TRBV21-1 is a known pseudogene. This CDR3 is 17 amino acids long.

This clone came up a few times. The chain has TRBV5-4 and TRBJ2-3; a weak D match, TRBD2 (5 bases). The CDR3 covers 13 residues. Per the germline V gene, CDR1 is SGHNT and CDR2 is YYREEE (reference sequence). Between the trimmed V and J ends, which lost 4 bases and 4 bases, there was a span of 10 bases. The CDR3 bases are TGTGCCAGCAGCGACATGCGGGCAGATACGCAGTATTTT. Translated, it gives CASSDMRADTQYF.

CDR3 in amino acids: CASSLWERNTEAFF. As DNA, the CDR3 is TGTGCCAGCAGCCTATGGGAGAGGAACACTGAAGCTTTCTTT. The chain links TRBV9 to TRBJ1-1; unclear D gene. Trimming cost V 4 bases and J 1 base, with 11 bases left between them. This CDR3 is 14 amino acids long. Germline V gives CDR1 SGDLS, CDR2 YYNGEE.

The J gene is TRBJ1-3, the V gene TRBV6-2 or TRBV6-3; D is undetermined. Germline V gives CDR1 MNHEY, CDR2 SVGEGT. This CDR3 has 16 residues. The germline V and J ends were trimmed by 2 bases and 0 bases, with 11 bases remaining between them. Here the CDR3 reads CASSYPRESSGNTIYF. CDR3 nucleotides: TGTGCCAGCAGTTACCCCCGGGAGAGCTCTGGAAACACCATATATTTT.

This CDR3 reads CASSFTGAGNTIYF. The CDR3 DNA is TGTGCCAGCAGTTTTACAGGGGCTGGAAACACCATATATTTT. The rearrangement joins TRBV27 to TRBJ1-3; TRBD1 agrees at 7 bases. V shed 3 bases and J 2 bases; nucleotides not matched to a gene: 1. The CDR3 loop spans 14 amino acids. Germline V CDR1 and CDR2: MNHEY, SMNVEV (reference sequence).

The CDR3 spells CAISESRTGVDSPLHF. The CDR3 coding sequence is TGTGCCATCAGTGAGTCGAGGACAGGGGTGGATTCACCCCTCCACTTT. This rearrangement joins TRBV10-3 to TRBJ1-6; the match to TRBD1 covers 9 bases. Germline trimming cut 0 bases from V and 8 bases from J; bases unmatched to any gene: 5. The CDR3 has 16 residues. Germline CDR1 and CDR2: ENHRY and SYGVKD.

V and J are TRBV10-3 and TRBJ2-7, with D tentatively TRBD2 (6 bases). This CDR3 comprises 13 residues. Germline V CDR1 and CDR2: ENHRY, SYGVKD. V gave up 8 bases and J gave up 7 bases, with 18 bases separating them. CDR3 in amino acids: CAIGPGDSSEQYF. The CDR3 DNA reads as TGTGCCATCGGGCCGGGAGACTCGAGTGAGCAGTACTTC.

The CDR3, as DNA: TGTGCCAGCACTCTACAGGGCGAAGGGCCCCAGCATTTT. This gives the protein CASTLQGEGPQHF. The rearrangement uses TRBV6-6 and TRBJ1-5; a possible D gene is TRBD1 (6 bases). In germline, CDR1 is MNHNY, CDR2 SVGAGI (reference sequence). This CDR3 spans 13 amino acids. V was shortened by 7 bases and J by 9 bases, with 16 bases between the two germline ends.

V usage is TRBV3-1 (or the pseudogene TRBV3-2) and J usage is TRBJ2-2, with 9 bases that match TRBD2. The J segment lost 5 bases and the V segment lost 6 bases, leaving 10 bases of the junction unmatched. The CDR3 runs 16 residues. Germline CDR1 and CDR2: LGHDT and YNNKEL (reference sequence). The chain's CDR3 is CASRDIVSGRTGELFF. The DNA for the CDR3 is TGTGCCAGCAGGGACATAGTCAGCGGGAGGACCGGGGAGCTGTTTTTT.

A word on this clone: The same CDR3 arises from other DNA sequences in this sample as well. The rearrangement links TRBV7-9 to TRBJ1-6, with 7 positions matching TRBD1. The CDR3 is 16 residues long. Germline V CDR1 and CDR2: SEHNR, FQNEAQ (reference sequence). V lost 1 base and J lost 0; bases outside the gene matches: 0. CDR3 residues: CASSLGQGSYNSPLHF. DNA for the CDR3: TGTGCCAGCAGCTTAGGACAGGGCTCCTATAATTCACCCCTCCACTTT.

This chain joins TRBV5-1 and TRBJ1-1; 9 positions match TRBD1. The CDR3 has 15 residues. The J segment lost 2 bases and the V segment lost 4 bases, leaving 6 bases of the junction unmatched. The germline CDR1 and CDR2 sequences are SGHRS and YFSETQ. The CDR3 sequence is CASSLATGGNTEAFF. The CDR3 DNA reads as TGCGCCAGCAGCCTCGCGACAGGGGGAAACACTGAAGCTTTCTTT.

The CDR3 DNA sequence: TGTGCCAGCAGCCGTTCGGGGAGGGCCGGGGCCAACGTCCTGACTTTC. Protein: CASSRSGRAGANVLTF. This chain joins TRBV4-2 and TRBJ2-6, with 7 bases aligning to TRBD2. The V and J ends lost 4 bases and 4 bases, in that order; junction bases with no gene match: 7. This CDR3 region has 16 residues. In germline, CDR1 is LGHNA, CDR2 YNFKEQ.

J is TRBJ1-1 and V is TRBV27; 10 bases align to TRBD1. Trimming at V came to 6 bases and at J to 0 bases, leaving 7 bases not matched to a gene. Germline-derived CDR1 and CDR2 are MNHEY and SMNVEV (reference sequence). There are 16 residues in the CDR3. The CDR3 DNA is TGTGCCAGCAGGGGACAGGGGCATTTTCTGAACACTGAAGCTTTCTTT. This encodes CASRGQGHFLNTEAFF.

V and J are TRBV4-1 and TRBJ2-7, with 11 bases matching TRBD1. This CDR3 comprises 15 residues. Germline CDR1 is MGHRA and CDR2 is YSYEKL. Unmatched junction bases numbered 7, after V lost 3 bases and J lost 6 bases. The CDR3: CASSHDTGTGGEQYF. The CDR3 nucleotides read TGCGCCAGCAGCCACGACACCGGGACAGGGGGCGAGCAGTACTTC.

The chain is built from TRBV3-1 (or the pseudogene TRBV3-2) and TRBJ2-5; 8 positions agree with TRBD1. V shed 1 base, J shed 5 bases, and the junction held 6 bases outside the gene matches. The CDR3 extends over 15 amino acids. CDR1 and CDR2 from the germline V gene are LGHDT and YNNKEL (reference sequence). The CDR3 region has the DNA TGTGCCAGCAGCCAAGGGCCAGGGGGCGGGGAGACCCAGTACTTC. The encoded protein is CASSQGPGGGETQYF.

For the CDR3, the DNA is TGTGCCACCAGTGACGTAGGACAGGGAGGCGATACGCAGTATTTT. It is translated as CATSDVGQGGDTQYF. The genes are TRBV24-1 and TRBJ2-3; 8 bases align to TRBD1. J was trimmed by 6 bases and V by 4 bases; bases with no gene match: 8. Germline CDR1 KGHDR, CDR2 SFDVKD. The CDR3 length is 15 residues.

The count of this clone is one. This chain links TRBV7-2 with TRBJ1-3, with D unclear. Trimming took off 5 bases at V and 4 bases at J, with 6 bases between the two ends. In germline, CDR1 is SGHTA, CDR2 FQGNSA. The CDR3 is made up of 12 amino acids. CDR3 loop: CASSPEGNTIYF. The CDR3 region has the DNA TGTGCCAGCAGCCCTGAGGGAAACACCATATATTTT.

V gene TRBV19 combines with J gene TRBJ1-5; D gene unclear. Germline assignment: CDR1 LNHDA and CDR2 SQIVND (reference sequence). V lost 4 bases and J 8 bases, leaving 21 bases between the germline ends. The CDR3 has 16 amino acids. CDR3 sequence (DNA): TGTGCCAGTAGTAATCGCGGGGAAATACCTGGGGAGCCCCAGCATTTT. It is translated as CASSNRGEIPGEPQHF.

V is TRBV5-6 and J is TRBJ2-1, with a possible D match to TRBD2 (7 bases). The CDR3 length is 14 residues. Deletions cut 4 bases from V and 4 bases from J, with 12 bases between. Germline V lookup: CDR1 SGHDT, CDR2 YYEEEE. CDR3 loop: CASSPGRGYNEQFF. As DNA, the CDR3 is TGTGCCAGCAGCCCGGGGAGGGGGTACAATGAGCAGTTCTTC.

The rearrangement links TRBV27 to TRBJ1-1; no firm D call. Trimming left V 3 bases short and J 4 bases short, with 9 bases between. This CDR3 has 13 amino acids. In germline, CDR1 is MNHEY, CDR2 SMNVEV (reference sequence). The CDR3 reads CASSFEQRTEAFF. DNA for the CDR3: TGTGCCAGCAGTTTTGAACAACGCACTGAAGCTTTCTTT.